These 11 T cell receptor beta chains were all obtained from the same sample, sequenced in a study of blood T cell repertoires in COVID-19. Libraries were prepared by immunoSEQ multiplex PCR; TCRdb keeps only in-frame clonotypes and omits some of them. The sample carries about 290,000 clones, roughly 86% recorded once. Sequenced input: peripheral blood. Receptor source: a woman aged 25 to 39 with COVID-19, enrolled during active disease.

This chain links TRBV7-9 with TRBJ2-3; 10 bases are shared with TRBD2. CDR3 length: 17 residues. Germline loops: CDR1 SEHNR, CDR2 FQNEAQ (reference sequence). After removal of 5 bases from V and 1 base from J, the junction contained 9 bases not matched to a gene. The CDR3 sequence is CASSPGLAGVRTDTQYF. Written as DNA, the CDR3 is TGTGCCAGCAGCCCAGGGCTAGCGGGGGTACGCACAGATACGCAGTATTTT. Together with reference TRBV7-9 and TRBJ2-3, the CDR3 gives the full variable domain: DTGVSQNPRHKITKRGQNVTFRCDPISEHNRLYWYRQTLGQGPEFLTYFQNEAQLEKSRLLSDRFSAERPKGSFSTLEIQRTEQGDSAMYLCASSPGLAGVRTDTQYFGPGTRLTVL.

This clone was seen only once. The rearrangement joins TRBV5-1 to TRBJ1-2; the D is unclear. From germline, CDR1 is SGHRS and CDR2 YFSETQ. V was clipped by 0 bases and J by 8 bases, with 11 bases between them. The CDR3 is made up of 13 amino acids. The DNA of the CDR3 is TGCGCCAGCAGCTTGGCCGGGGATTCAGGCTACACCTTC. It translates to CASSLAGDSGYTF.

The rearrangement uses TRBV19 and TRBJ1-1; the D gene is possibly TRBD1 (6 bases). Germline CDR1 and CDR2: LNHDA and SQIVND (reference sequence). This CDR3 comprises 15 residues. Between the trimmed V and J ends, which lost 7 bases and 2 bases, there was a span of 17 bases. The CDR3 is CASIEQGRGNTEAFF. The CDR3 coding sequence is TGTGCCAGTATTGAACAGGGACGAGGAAACACTGAAGCTTTCTTT. The full variable domain, its missing parts supplied by reference TRBV19 and TRBJ1-1, is DGGITQSPKYLFRKEGQNVTLSCEQNLNHDAMYWYRQDPGQGLRLIYYSQIVNDFQKGDIAEGYSVSREKKESFPLTVTSAQKNPTAFYLCASIEQGRGNTEAFFGQGTRLTVV.

The chain carries TRBV4-1 and TRBJ1-2, with 9 nucleotides matching TRBD1. CDR1 and CDR2 (germline): MGHRA, YSYEKL. The CDR3 is 14 residues long. V lost 6 bases, J lost 6 bases, and 8 bases stayed unmatched. As DNA, the CDR3 is TGCGCCAGCAGTTTACAGGGGGCGAAGAATGGCTACACCTTC. This translates into CASSLQGAKNGYTF.

This clone appeared a single time. The J gene is TRBJ1-1, the V gene TRBV6-5, with D uncertain. From germline, CDR1 is MNHEY and CDR2 SVGAGI. Deletions cut 2 bases from V and 4 bases from J, with 14 bases between. The CDR3 is 15 residues long. The CDR3 DNA is TGTGCCAGCAGTTACGTCGCAGGCCTAATCACTGAAGCTTTCTTT. Its protein product is CASSYVAGLITEAFF.

The CDR3 is CASTKSSGRRYEQFF. DNA of the CDR3: TGTGCCAGCACTAAGAGTAGCGGGCGGCGCTATGAGCAGTTCTTC. The V call is TRBV6-5, the J call TRBJ2-1; TRBD2 matches at 7 bases. Germline CDR1 MNHEY, CDR2 SVGAGI. V lost 7 bases, J lost 8 bases, and 14 bases stayed unmatched. This CDR3 is 15 amino acids long.

In this sample, this clone turned up a few times. Other DNA sequences in this sample translate to the same CDR3. CDR3 in DNA: TGTGCCAGCAGCTTAGCTGGACAGGGGGGCTCCTACGAGCAGTACTTC. Translating it yields CASSLAGQGGSYEQYF. The chain uses TRBV7-8 and TRBJ2-7, with TRBD1 matching 10 bases. With V trimmed by 0 bases and J by 0 bases, 2 bases remained unmatched. Germline loops: CDR1 SGHVS, CDR2 FQNEAQ. The CDR3 is 16 amino acids.

The V call is TRBV10-3, the J call TRBJ2-2; 7 bases fit TRBD1. CDR3 size: 13 residues. J gave up 6 bases and V 6 bases, and 4 bases lay outside the gene matches. Germline values: CDR1 ENHRY, CDR2 SYGVKD. For the CDR3, the DNA is TGTGCCATCAGCACAGGGGACCCCGGGGAGCTGTTTTTT. Translated: CAISTGDPGELFF.

This clone is a singleton in its sample. The chain employs TRBV28 and TRBJ1-5; the match to TRBD1 covers 9 bases. The trim removed 10 bases at V and 5 bases at J, leaving 6 bases unmatched. This CDR3 comprises 13 residues. Looked up from germline, CDR1 is MDHEN and CDR2 is SYDVKM. CDR3 sequence reads: CAIGTGTYQPQHF. The CDR3 DNA is TGTGCCATCGGGACAGGGACCTATCAGCCCCAGCATTTT.

The chain links TRBV27 to TRBJ1-2; 8 bases fit TRBD1. The V gene's germline CDR1 is MNHEY and CDR2 SMNVEV (reference sequence). The CDR3 is made up of 13 amino acids. J was trimmed by 7 bases and V by 4 bases; bases with no gene match: 5. CDR3 nucleotide sequence: TGTGCCAGCAGTTCGACAGGGGACTCTGGCTACACCTTC. Translating it yields CASSSTGDSGYTF.

This rearrangement joins TRBV19 to TRBJ2-5; TRBD1 agrees at 9 bases. The ends lost 10 bases at V and 6 bases at J; junction bases unmatched: 12. This CDR3 comprises 14 residues. CDR1 is LNHDA and CDR2 is SQIVND in the germline V gene (reference sequence). DNA of the CDR3: TGTGCCACCGACGGGACAGGGTATGGAAAGACCCAGTACTTC. It codes for CATDGTGYGKTQYF. Based on the CDR3 plus reference TRBV19 and TRBJ2-5, the full variable domain is DGGITQSPKYLFRKEGQNVTLSCEQNLNHDAMYWYRQDPGQGLRLIYYSQIVNDFQKGDIAEGYSVSREKKESFPLTVTSAQKNPTAFYLCATDGTGYGKTQYFGPGTRLLVL.